This TCR beta chain was identified during a study of T cells in Graves' hyperthyroidism and ophthalmopathy. As for the study in general: Peripheral blood collection took place at initial diagnosis, before any treatment.

There were TCR beta CDR3 regions amplified from RNA transcripts. The HTBI primer set served for first-round RT-PCR of the TCR CDR3. TCRdb re-derived calls from the multiplex PCR reads in MiXCR, one entry per CDR3 protein. The sample records roughly 650,000 distinct CDR3 sequences, about 16% being singletons. This CDR3 region has 14 residues. V was pared by 6 bases and J by 4 bases, with 8 bases of the junction left unmatched. The TCR originated in a woman aged 35 to 49 with Graves' ophthalmopathy. This chain joins TRBV12-3 or TRBV12-4 and TRBJ1-2, with TRBD1 matching over 7 bases. Sequencing input: blood. CDR3 nucleotide sequence: TGTGCCAGCAGCTCGGGACAGTGGGTCTATGGCTACACCTTC. Protein product: CASSSGQWVYGYTF.